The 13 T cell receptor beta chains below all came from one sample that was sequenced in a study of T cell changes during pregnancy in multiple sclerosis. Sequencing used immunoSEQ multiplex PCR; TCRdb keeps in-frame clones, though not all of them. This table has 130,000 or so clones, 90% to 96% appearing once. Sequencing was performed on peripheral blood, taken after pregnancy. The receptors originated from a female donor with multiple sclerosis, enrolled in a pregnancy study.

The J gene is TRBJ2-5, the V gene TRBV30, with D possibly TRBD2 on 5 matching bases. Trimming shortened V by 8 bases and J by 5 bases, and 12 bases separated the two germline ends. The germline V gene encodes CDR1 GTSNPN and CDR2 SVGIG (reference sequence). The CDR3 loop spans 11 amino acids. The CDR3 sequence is CALAGRETQYF. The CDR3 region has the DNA TGTGCCCTCGCGGGCCGCGAGACCCAGTACTTC.

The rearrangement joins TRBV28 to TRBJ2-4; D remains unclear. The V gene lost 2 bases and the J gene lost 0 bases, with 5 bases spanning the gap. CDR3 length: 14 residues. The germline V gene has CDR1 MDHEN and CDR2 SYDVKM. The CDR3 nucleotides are TGTGCCAGCAGTTTAGCGGTAGCCAAAAACATTCAGTACTTC. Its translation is CASSLAVAKNIQYF.

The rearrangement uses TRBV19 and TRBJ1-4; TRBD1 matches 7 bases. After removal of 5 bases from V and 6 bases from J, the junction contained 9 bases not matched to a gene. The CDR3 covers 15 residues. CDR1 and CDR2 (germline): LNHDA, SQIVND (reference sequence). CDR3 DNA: TGTGCCAGTAGTCCCCGGAACGGGACAGATGAAAAACTGTTTTTT. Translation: CASSPRNGTDEKLFF.

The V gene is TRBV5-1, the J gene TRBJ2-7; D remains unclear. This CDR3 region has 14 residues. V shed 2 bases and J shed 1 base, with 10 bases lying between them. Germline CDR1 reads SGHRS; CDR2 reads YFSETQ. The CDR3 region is CASSLGIASYEQYF. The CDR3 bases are TGCGCCAGCAGCTTAGGAATAGCTTCCTACGAGCAGTACTTC.

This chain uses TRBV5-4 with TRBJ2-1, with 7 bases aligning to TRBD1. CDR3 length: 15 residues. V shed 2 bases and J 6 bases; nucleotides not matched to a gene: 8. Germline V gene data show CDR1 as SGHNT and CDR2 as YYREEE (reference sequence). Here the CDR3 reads CASSFSQGRFNEQFF. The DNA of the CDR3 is TGTGCCAGCAGCTTTTCACAGGGGCGCTTCAATGAGCAGTTCTTC.

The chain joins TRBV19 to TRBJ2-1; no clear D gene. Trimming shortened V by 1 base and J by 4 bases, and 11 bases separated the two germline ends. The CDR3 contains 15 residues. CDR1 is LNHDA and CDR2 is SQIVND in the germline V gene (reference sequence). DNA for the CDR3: TGTGCCAGTAGTATAGGGTCTAGAGGTTACAATGAGCAGTTCTTC. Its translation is CASSIGSRGYNEQFF.

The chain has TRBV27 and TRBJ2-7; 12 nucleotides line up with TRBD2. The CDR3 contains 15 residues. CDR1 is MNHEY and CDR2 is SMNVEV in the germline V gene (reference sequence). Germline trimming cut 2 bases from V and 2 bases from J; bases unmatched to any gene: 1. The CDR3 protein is CASSLLAGGPYEQYF. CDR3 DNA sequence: TGTGCCAGCAGTTTACTAGCGGGAGGGCCCTACGAGCAGTACTTC.

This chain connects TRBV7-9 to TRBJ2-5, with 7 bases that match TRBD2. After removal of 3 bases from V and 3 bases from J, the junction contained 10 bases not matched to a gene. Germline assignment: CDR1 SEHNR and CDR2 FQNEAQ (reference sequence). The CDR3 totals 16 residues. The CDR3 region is CASSFPLAGGEETQYF. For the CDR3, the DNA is TGTGCCAGCAGCTTTCCCTTAGCGGGCGGGGAAGAGACCCAGTACTTC.

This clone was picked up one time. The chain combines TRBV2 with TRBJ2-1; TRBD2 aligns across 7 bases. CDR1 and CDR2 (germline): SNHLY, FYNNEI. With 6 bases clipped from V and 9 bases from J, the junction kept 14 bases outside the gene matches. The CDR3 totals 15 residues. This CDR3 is CASRGLRAMGSEQFF. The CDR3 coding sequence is TGTGCCAGCAGGGGACTAAGAGCGATGGGGAGTGAGCAGTTCTTC.

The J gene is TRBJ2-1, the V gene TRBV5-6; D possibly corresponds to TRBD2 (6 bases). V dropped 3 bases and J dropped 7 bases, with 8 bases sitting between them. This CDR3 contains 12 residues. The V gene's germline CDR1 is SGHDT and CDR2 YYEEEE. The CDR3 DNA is TGTGCCAGCAGCTCCGGGGGTAATGAGCAGTTCTTC. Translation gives CASSSGGNEQFF.

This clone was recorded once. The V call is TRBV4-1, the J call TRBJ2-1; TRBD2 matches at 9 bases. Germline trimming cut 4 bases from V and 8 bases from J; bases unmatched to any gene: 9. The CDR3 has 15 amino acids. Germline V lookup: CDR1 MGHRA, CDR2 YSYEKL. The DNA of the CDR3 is TGCGCCAGCAGCCTAGCGGGAGAATTTATATATGAGCAGTTCTTC. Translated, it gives CASSLAGEFIYEQFF.

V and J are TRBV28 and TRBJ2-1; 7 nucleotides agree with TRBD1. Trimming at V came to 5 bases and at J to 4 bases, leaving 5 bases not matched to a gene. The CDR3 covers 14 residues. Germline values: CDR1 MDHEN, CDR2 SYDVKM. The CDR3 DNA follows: TGTGCCAGCAGTACCCCGGGACAGTACAATGAGCAGTTCTTC. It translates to CASSTPGQYNEQFF. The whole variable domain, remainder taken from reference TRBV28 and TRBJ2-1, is DVKVTQSSRYLVKRTGEKVFLECVQDMDHENMFWYRQDPGLGLRLIYFSYDVKMKEKGDIPEGYSVSREKKERFSLILESASTNQTSMYLCASSTPGQYNEQFFGPGTRLTVL.

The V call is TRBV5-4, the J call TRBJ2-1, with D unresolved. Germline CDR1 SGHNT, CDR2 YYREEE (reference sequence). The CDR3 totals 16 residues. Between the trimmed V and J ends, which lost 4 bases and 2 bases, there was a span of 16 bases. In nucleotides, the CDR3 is TGTGCCAGCAGCCCATCGTTATCGGTGGCCTACAATGAGCAGTTCTTC. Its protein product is CASSPSLSVAYNEQFF.